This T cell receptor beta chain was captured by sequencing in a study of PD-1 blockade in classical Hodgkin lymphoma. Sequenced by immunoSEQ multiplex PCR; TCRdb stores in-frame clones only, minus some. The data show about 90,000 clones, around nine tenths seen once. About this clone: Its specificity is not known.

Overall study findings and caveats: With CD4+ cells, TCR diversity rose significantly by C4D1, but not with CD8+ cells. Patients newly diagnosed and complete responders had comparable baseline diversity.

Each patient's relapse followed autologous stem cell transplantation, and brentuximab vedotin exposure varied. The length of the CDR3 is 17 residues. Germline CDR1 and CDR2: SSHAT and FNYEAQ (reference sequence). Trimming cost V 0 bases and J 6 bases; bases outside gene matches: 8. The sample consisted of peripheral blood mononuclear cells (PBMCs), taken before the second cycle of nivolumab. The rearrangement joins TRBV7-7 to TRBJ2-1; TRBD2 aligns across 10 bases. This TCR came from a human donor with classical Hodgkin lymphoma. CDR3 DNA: TGTGCCAGCAGCTTAGCTCTTGGGACTAGCGCGATCAATGAGCAGTTCTTC. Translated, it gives CASSLALGTSAINEQFF. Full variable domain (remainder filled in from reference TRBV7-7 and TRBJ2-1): GAGVSQSPRYKVTKRGQDVTLRCDPISSHATLYWYQQALGQGPEFLTYFNYEAQPDKSGLPSDRFSAERPEGSISTLTIQRTEQRDSAMYRCASSLALGTSAINEQFFGPGTRLTVL.